These 10 T cell receptor beta chains were sequenced from one sample in a study of OX40 agonist ivuxolimab in advanced cancers. Data came from immunoSEQ multiplex PCR; TCRdb stores just in-frame clones and leaves some out. The repertoire includes over 80,000 clones, about 90% of them detected once, and around 5.2% sits in the top ten. This sample comprised CD4+ or CD8+ T cells sorted from blood, obtained in a trial of the OX40 agonist ivuxolimab. The origin of the receptors is an adult with an advanced solid tumor such as melanoma, head and neck, liver or kidney cancer.

The genes are TRBV19 and TRBJ1-5, with a weak D call TRBD1 (6 bases). This CDR3 has 15 residues. Germline values: CDR1 LNHDA, CDR2 SQIVND (reference sequence). V lost 5 bases and J lost 0, with 11 bases in between. The DNA of the CDR3 is TGTGCCAGTAGTGGCAGGGGATATAGCAATCAGCCCCAGCATTTT. This translates into CASSGRGYSNQPQHF.

The V call is TRBV4-2, the J call TRBJ2-1; D is ambiguous. The germline CDR1 and CDR2 sequences are LGHNA and YNFKEQ. This CDR3 comprises 14 residues. V gave up 1 base and J gave up 8 bases, with 12 bases separating them. Here the CDR3 reads CASSQGANDDEQFF. The CDR3 DNA is TGTGCCAGCAGCCAAGGGGCCAACGACGATGAGCAGTTCTTC.

The V gene is TRBV11-2, the J gene TRBJ2-4; D could derive from TRBD1 or TRBD2 (5 bases each). Trimming took off 1 base at V and 8 bases at J, with 9 bases between the two ends. CDR3 length: 13 amino acids. Germline V gene sequence: CDR1 SGHAT, CDR2 FQNNGV. CDR3 DNA sequence: TGTGCCAGCAGCTTAGCAGGGACGGACATTCAGTACTTC. Amino acids: CASSLAGTDIQYF.

This clone was picked up one time. The rearrangement uses TRBV7-2 and TRBJ2-3; D not resolved. Trimming took off 6 bases at V and 2 bases at J, with 9 bases between the two ends. The CDR3 consists of 13 residues. Looked up from germline, CDR1 is SGHTA and CDR2 is FQGNSA. CDR3: CASRSSNTDTQYF. The CDR3 nucleotides are TGTGCCAGCAGGTCCTCGAACACAGATACGCAGTATTTT.

This chain joins TRBV9 and TRBJ1-3; TRBD1 is a possible D gene (6 bases). V was trimmed by 0 bases and J by 2 bases, leaving 12 bases between them. Per the germline V gene, CDR1 is SGDLS and CDR2 is YYNGEE. The CDR3 is 16 residues long. CDR3 sequence reads: CASSVGQGFTGNTIYF. The CDR3 DNA is TGTGCCAGCAGCGTAGGGCAGGGGTTCACTGGAAACACCATATATTTT.

The chain carries TRBV5-1 and TRBJ1-1; weak D call: TRBD1 (6 bases). CDR1 is SGHRS and CDR2 is YFSETQ in the germline V gene. V gave up 3 bases and J gave up 3 bases, with 9 bases separating them. There are 13 residues in the CDR3. The DNA for the CDR3 is TGCGCCAGCAGCTCACAGGGCTACACTGAAGCTTTCTTT. Its protein is CASSSQGYTEAFF.

This chain joins TRBV2 and TRBJ2-2, with D perhaps TRBD1 (5 bases). V was pared by 6 bases and J by 7 bases, with 12 bases between. CDR1 SNHLY and CDR2 FYNNEI come from the germline V gene. The CDR3 runs 13 residues. The CDR3 reads CASRGIQVGELFF. Here the CDR3 DNA reads TGTGCCAGCAGGGGGATACAGGTCGGGGAGCTGTTTTTT.

CDR3 in amino acids: CASSSGLAGGGEQYF. In DNA, the CDR3 is TGTGCCAGCAGTTCCGGACTAGCGGGGGGAGGTGAGCAGTACTTC. J is TRBJ2-7 and V is TRBV27; 14 bases are a match to TRBD2. The ends lost 4 bases at V and 7 bases at J; junction bases unmatched: 6. The CDR3 runs 15 residues. The germline V gene encodes CDR1 MNHEY and CDR2 SMNVEV (reference sequence).

The chain recombines TRBV5-6 with TRBJ2-7; 7 bases agree with TRBD2. The CDR3 sequence is 16 residues long. V trimming: 2 bases; J trimming: 2 bases; junction bases outside the gene matches: 10. CDR1 is SGHDT and CDR2 is YYEEEE in the germline V gene. The CDR3 region is CASSFENHGTTYEQYF. The CDR3 nucleotides are TGTGCCAGCAGCTTTGAAAACCACGGGACTACCTACGAGCAGTACTTC.

V and J are TRBV2 and TRBJ1-5, with 7 bases lining up with TRBD1. The V segment lost 7 bases and the J segment 3 bases; nucleotides outside the gene matches: 12. The CDR3 covers 16 residues. Germline V gives CDR1 SNHLY, CDR2 FYNNEI. The CDR3 sequence is CASKEGAGLPNQPQHF. The DNA for the CDR3 is TGTGCCAGCAAAGAGGGGGCTGGTCTGCCCAATCAGCCCCAGCATTTT. Looking up the rest from reference TRBV2 and TRBJ1-5 gives the full variable domain: EPEVTQTPSHQVTQMGQEVILRCVPISNHLYFYWYRQILGQKVEFLVSFYNNEISEKSEIFDDQFSVERPDGSNFTLKIRSTKLEDSAMYFCASKEGAGLPNQPQHFGDGTRLSIL.